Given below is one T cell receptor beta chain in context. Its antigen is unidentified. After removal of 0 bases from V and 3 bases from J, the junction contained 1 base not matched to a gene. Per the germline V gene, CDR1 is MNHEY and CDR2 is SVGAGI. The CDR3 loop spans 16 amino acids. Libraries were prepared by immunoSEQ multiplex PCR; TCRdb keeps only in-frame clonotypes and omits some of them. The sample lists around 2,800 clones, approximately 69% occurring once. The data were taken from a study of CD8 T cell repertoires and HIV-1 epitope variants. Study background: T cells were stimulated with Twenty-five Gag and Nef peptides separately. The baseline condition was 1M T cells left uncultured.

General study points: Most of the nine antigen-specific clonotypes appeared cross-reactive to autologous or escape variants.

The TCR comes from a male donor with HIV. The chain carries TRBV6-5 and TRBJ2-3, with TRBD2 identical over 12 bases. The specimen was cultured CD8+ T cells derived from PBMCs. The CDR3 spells CASSYSTSGSTDTQYF. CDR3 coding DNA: TGTGCCAGCAGTTACTCGACTAGCGGGAGTACAGATACGCAGTATTTT.